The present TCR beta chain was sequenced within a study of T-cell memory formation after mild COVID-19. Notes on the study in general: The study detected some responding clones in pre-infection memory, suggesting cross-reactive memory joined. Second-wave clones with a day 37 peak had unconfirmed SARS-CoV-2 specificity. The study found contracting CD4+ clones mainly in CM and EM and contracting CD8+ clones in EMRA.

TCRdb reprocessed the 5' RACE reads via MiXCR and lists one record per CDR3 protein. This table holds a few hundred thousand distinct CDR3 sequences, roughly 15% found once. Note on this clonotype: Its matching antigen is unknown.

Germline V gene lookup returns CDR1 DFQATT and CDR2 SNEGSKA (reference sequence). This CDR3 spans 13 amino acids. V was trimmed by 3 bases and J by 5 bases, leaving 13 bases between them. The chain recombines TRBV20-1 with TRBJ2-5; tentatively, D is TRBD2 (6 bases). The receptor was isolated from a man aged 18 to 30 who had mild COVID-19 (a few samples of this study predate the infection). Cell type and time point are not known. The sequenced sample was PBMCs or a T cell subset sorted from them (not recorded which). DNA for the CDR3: TGCAGTGCTAGGGGCGGGGACCGCGAGACCCAGTACTTC. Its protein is CSARGGDRETQYF.